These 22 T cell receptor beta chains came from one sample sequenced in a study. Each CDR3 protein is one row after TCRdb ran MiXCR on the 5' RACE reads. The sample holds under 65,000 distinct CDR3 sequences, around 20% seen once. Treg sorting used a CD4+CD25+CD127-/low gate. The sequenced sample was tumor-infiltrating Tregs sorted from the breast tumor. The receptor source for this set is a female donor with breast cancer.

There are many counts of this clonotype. CDR3 sequence reads: CASSFGGMGEKLFF. The DNA for the CDR3 is TGTGCCAGCAGCTTCGGGGGGATGGGTGAAAAACTGTTTTTT. This chain connects TRBV7-2 to TRBJ1-4; D is possibly TRBD1 (5 bases). Germline lookup yields CDR1 SGHTA and CDR2 FQGNSA. Trimming left V 3 bases short and J 7 bases short, with 12 bases between. The CDR3 loop spans 14 amino acids.

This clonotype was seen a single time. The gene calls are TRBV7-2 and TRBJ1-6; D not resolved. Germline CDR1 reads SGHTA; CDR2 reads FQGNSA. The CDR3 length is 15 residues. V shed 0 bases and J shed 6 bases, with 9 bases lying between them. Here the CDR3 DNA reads TGTGCCAGCAGCTTAGCTGCGGAGACTAATTCACCCCTCCACTTT. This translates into CASSLAAETNSPLHF.

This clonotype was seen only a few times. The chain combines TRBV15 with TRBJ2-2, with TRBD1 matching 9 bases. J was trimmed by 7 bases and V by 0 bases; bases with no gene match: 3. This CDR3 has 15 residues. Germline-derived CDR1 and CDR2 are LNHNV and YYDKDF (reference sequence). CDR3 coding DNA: TGTGCCACCAGCAGAGACGACAGGGGGGACGGGGAGCTGTTTTTT. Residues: CATSRDDRGDGELFF.

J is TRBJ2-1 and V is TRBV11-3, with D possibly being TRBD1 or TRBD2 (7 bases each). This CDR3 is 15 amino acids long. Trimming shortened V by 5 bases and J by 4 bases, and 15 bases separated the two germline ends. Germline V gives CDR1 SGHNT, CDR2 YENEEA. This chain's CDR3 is CASSPRQGLYNEQFF. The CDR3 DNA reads TGTGCCAGCAGCCCACGACAGGGACTATACAATGAGCAGTTCTTC. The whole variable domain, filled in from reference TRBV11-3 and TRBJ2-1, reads EAGVVQSPRYKIIEKKQPVAFWCNPISGHNTLYWYLQNLGQGPELLIRYENEEAVDDSQLPKDRFSAERLKGVDSTLKIQPAELGDSAVYLCASSPRQGLYNEQFFGPGTRLTVL.

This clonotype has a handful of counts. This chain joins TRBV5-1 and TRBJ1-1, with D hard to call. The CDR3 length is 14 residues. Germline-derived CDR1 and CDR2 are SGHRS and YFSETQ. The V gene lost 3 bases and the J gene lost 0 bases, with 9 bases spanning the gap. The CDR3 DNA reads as TGCGCCAGCAGCTCGGACGGGATGAACACTGAAGCTTTCTTT. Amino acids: CASSSDGMNTEAFF.

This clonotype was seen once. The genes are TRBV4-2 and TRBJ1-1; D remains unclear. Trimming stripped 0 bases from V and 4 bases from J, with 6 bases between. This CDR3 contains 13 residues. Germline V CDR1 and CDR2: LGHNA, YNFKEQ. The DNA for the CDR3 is TGTGCCAGCAGCCAAGACAGGCGCACTGAAGCTTTCTTT. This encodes CASSQDRRTEAFF.

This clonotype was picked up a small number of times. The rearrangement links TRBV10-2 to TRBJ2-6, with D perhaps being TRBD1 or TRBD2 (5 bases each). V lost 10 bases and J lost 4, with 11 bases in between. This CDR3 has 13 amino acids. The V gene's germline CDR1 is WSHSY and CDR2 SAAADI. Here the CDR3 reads CATRGAGANVLTF. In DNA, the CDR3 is TGCGCCACTCGGGGCGCCGGGGCCAACGTCCTGACTTTC.

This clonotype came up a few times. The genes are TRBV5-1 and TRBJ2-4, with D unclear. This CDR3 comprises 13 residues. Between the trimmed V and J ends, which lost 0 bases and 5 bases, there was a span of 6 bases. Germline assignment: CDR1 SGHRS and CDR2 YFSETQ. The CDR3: CASSLATENIQYF. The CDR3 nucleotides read TGCGCCAGCAGCTTGGCCACGGAAAACATTCAGTACTTC.

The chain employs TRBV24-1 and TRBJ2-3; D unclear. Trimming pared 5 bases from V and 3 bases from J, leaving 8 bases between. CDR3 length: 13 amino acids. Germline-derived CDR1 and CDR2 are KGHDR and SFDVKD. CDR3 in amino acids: CATSVAGTDTQYF. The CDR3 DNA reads TGTGCCACCAGTGTTGCCGGAACAGATACGCAGTATTTT.

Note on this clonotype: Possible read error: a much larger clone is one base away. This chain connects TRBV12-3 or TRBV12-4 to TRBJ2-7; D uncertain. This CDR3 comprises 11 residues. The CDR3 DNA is TGTGGCAGCAGTGCGACCTACGAGCAGTACTTC. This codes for CGSSATYEQYF.

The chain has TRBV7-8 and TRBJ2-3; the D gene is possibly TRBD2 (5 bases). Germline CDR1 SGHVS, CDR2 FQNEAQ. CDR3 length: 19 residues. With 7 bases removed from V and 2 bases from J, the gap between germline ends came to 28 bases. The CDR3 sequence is CASTPRGGNSGLDTDTQYF. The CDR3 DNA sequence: TGTGCCAGCACCCCCCGCGGCGGAAATTCGGGGTTGGACACAGATACGCAGTATTTT.

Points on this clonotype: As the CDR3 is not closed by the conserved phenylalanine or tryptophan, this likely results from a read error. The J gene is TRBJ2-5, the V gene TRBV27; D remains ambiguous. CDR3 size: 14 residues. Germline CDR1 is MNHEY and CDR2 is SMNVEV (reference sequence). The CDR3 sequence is CANSSRWSEETQYL. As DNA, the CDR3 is TGTGCCAACAGTTCCCGATGGTCGGAAGAGACCCAGTACCTC.

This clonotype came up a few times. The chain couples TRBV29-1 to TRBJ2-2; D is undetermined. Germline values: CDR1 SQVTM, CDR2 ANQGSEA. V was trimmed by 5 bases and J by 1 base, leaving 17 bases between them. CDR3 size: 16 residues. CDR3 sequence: CSVHGEVGRNTGELFF. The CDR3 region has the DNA TGCAGCGTTCATGGAGAGGTCGGCCGGAACACCGGGGAGCTGTTTTTT.

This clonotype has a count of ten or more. The CDR3 nucleotides are TGCGCCAGCAGCTTGGCCGGTGGGCCGGACAATGAGCAGTTCTTC. Its translation: CASSLAGGPDNEQFF. The genes are TRBV5-1 and TRBJ2-1; no firm D call. The CDR3 totals 15 residues. The germline V and J ends were trimmed by 0 bases and 5 bases, with 12 bases remaining between them. From germline, CDR1 is SGHRS and CDR2 YFSETQ.

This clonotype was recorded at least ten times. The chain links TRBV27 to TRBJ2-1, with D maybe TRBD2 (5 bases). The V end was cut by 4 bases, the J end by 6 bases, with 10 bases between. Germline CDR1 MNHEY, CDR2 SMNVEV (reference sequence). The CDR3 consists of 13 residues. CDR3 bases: TGTGCCAGCAGTTCGGACTTGGGCAATGAGCAGTTCTTC. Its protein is CASSSDLGNEQFF.

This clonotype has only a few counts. This CDR3 reads CASSDYLRAGYEQYF. CDR3 nucleotide sequence: TGTGCCAGCAGCGATTACTTGAGGGCAGGGTACGAGCAGTACTTC. The rearrangement joins TRBV7-2 to TRBJ2-7; perhaps D is TRBD1 or TRBD2 (5 bases each). The CDR3 has 15 amino acids. Germline V lookup: CDR1 SGHTA, CDR2 FQGNSA. V was clipped by 5 bases and J by 4 bases, with 18 bases between them.

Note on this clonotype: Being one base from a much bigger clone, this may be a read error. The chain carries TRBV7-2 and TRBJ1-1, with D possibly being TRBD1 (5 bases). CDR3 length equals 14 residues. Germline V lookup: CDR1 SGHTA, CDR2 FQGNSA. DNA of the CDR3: TGTGCCAGCAGCTTCTGGGGCACAAACACTGAAGCTTGCTTT. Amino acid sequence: CASSFWGTNTEACF.

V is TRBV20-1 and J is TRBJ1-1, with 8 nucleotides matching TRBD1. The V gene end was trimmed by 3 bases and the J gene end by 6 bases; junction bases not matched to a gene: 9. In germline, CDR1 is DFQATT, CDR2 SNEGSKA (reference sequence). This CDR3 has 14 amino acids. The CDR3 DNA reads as TGCAGTGCTAGTATGGGGCAGGGGGCTGCTGAAGCTTTCTTT. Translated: CSASMGQGAAEAFF.

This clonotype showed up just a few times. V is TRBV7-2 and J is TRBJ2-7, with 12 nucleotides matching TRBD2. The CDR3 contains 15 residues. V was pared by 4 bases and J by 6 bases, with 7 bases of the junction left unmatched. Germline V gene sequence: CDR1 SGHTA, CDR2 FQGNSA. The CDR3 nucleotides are TGTGCCAGCAGCTCTAGCGGGGGGGCCTATCTCGAGCAGTACTTC. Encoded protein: CASSSSGGAYLEQYF.

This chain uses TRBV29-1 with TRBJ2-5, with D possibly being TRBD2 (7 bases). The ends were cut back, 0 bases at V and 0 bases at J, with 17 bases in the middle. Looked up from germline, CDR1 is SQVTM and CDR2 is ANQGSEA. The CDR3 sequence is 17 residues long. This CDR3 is CSVEEGLGRGYQETQYF. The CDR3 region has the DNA TGCAGCGTTGAAGAGGGCCTGGGGAGGGGGTACCAAGAGACCCAGTACTTC.

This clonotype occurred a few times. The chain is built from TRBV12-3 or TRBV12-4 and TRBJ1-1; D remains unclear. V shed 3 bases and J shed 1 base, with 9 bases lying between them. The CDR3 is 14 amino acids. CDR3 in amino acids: CASSLTFANTEAFF. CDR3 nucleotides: TGTGCCAGCAGTTTGACCTTTGCGAACACTGAAGCTTTCTTT.

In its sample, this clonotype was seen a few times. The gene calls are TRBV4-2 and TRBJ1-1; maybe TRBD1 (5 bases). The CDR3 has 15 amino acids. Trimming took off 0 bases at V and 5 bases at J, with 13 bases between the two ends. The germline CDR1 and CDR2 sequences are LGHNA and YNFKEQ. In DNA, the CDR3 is TGTGCCAGCAGCCAAGATCGAGGGGCGGGGACTGAAGCTTTCTTT. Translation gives CASSQDRGAGTEAFF.